Listed below are T cell receptor beta chains from one sample, sequenced in a study of cytomegalovirus exposure and HLA in healthy donors. The data were produced by immunoSEQ multiplex PCR, yet TCRdb's version contains in-frame clones alone and is incomplete. The table includes around 180,000 clones, around 80% detected once. Sequencing input: PBMCs. All receptors come from a woman between 18 and 30 years old in good health and CMV-seropositive. Each CDR3 is given with its conserved first and last residue. D genes are given only for firm matches. The size entry is marked missing in some rows and otherwise reads once, few, many or a size class.

>.|TRBV19|TRBD1|TRBJ1-5
CASTSTGLGNQPQHF
TGTGCCAGTACCTCGACAGGGTTAGGTAATCAGCCCCAGCATTTT
>.|TRBV6-5|TRBD2|TRBJ2-3
CASSLRRGDVDTQYF
TGTGCCAGCAGTTTGCGGCGGGGGGATGTAGATACGCAGTATTTT
>.|TRBV28|.|TRBJ1-5
CASSLWGAQHF
TGTGCCAGCAGTTTGTGGGGAGCCCAGCATTTT
>.|TRBV19|.|TRBJ2-5
CASRKMGAGLQETQYF
TGTGCCAGTAGGAAAATGGGCGCAGGGCTTCAAGAGACCCAGTACTTC
>once|TRBV30|.|TRBJ1-1
CAWGTGNTEAFF
TGTGCCTGGGGTACCGGGAACACTGAAGCTTTCTTT
>.|TRBV9|.|TRBJ1-1
CASSARQANTEAFF
TGTGCCAGCAGCGCCCGACAGGCGAACACTGAAGCTTTCTTT
>.|TRBV5-6|.|TRBJ1-2
CASSRGDGANYGYTF
TGTGCCAGCAGCAGAGGAGACGGAGCTAACTATGGCTACACCTTC
>.|TRBV5-1|.|TRBJ2-7
CASRTALPSHYEQYF
TGCGCCAGCAGGACAGCCCTCCCCTCTCACTACGAGCAGTACTTC
>few|TRBV9|.|TRBJ2-3
CASSVVGIVTGTGTDTQYF
TGTGCCAGCAGCGTAGTCGGGATTGTAACGGGGACTGGCACAGATACGCAGTATTTT
>.|TRBV7-3|TRBD1|TRBJ2-3
CASSLSRSGGEVTDTQYF
TGTGCCAGCAGCTTAAGTAGGTCAGGGGGTGAGGTCACAGATACGCAGTATTTT
>.|TRBV2|.|TRBJ1-6
CASIKTANSPLHF
TGTGCCAGCATAAAGACTGCAAATTCACCCCTCCACTTT
>.|TRBV11-3|.|TRBJ2-2
CASSTRQDSGELFF
TGTGCCAGCAGCACCCGACAAGACAGCGGGGAGCTGTTTTTT
>.|TRBV7-2|TRBD2|TRBJ2-5
CASSTRLAGGRETQYF
TGTGCCAGCAGCACCAGACTAGCGGGGGGGCGGGAGACCCAGTACTTC
>.|TRBV5-4|.|TRBJ2-1
CASSFRVLDEQFF
TGTGCCAGCAGCTTCAGGGTTCTCGATGAGCAGTTCTTC
>.|TRBV29-1|TRBD2|TRBJ2-5
CSVEDPGGETQYF
TGCAGCGTTGAAGACCCCGGGGGGGAGACCCAGTACTTC
>.|TRBV7-3|TRBD1|TRBJ2-7
CASSLGTGPAYEQYF
TGTGCCAGCAGCTTAGGGACAGGCCCAGCCTACGAGCAGTACTTC
>few|TRBV4-1|.|TRBJ1-1
CASSQVAAEAFF
TGCGCCAGCAGCCAAGTGGCGGCTGAAGCTTTCTTT
>.|TRBV5-1|TRBD1|TRBJ1-3
CASSLFLSDRGEALYF
TGCGCCAGCAGCTTGTTTTTATCGGACAGGGGAGAAGCTTTATATTTT
>.|TRBV4-1|.|TRBJ1-2
CASSQEGNGRLNYGYTF
TGCGCCAGCAGCCAAGAAGGTAATGGCAGACTTAACTATGGCTACACCTTC
>.|TRBV6-1|TRBD2|TRBJ2-1
CASSELAGGYNEQFF
TGTGCCAGCAGTGAACTAGCGGGGGGGTACAATGAGCAGTTCTTC
>.|TRBV7-9|.|TRBJ1-4
CASSEITTNEKLFF
TGTGCCAGCAGTGAGATCACAACTAATGAAAAACTGTTTTTT
>.|TRBV5-1|TRBD1|TRBJ1-2
CASSPAGGFYGYTF
TGCGCCAGCAGCCCTGCAGGGGGATTCTATGGCTACACCTTC
>.|TRBV5-1|TRBD2|TRBJ2-1
CASSLISAGTSYNEQFF
TGCGCCAGCAGCTTGATAAGCGCAGGGACTAGCTACAATGAGCAGTTCTTC